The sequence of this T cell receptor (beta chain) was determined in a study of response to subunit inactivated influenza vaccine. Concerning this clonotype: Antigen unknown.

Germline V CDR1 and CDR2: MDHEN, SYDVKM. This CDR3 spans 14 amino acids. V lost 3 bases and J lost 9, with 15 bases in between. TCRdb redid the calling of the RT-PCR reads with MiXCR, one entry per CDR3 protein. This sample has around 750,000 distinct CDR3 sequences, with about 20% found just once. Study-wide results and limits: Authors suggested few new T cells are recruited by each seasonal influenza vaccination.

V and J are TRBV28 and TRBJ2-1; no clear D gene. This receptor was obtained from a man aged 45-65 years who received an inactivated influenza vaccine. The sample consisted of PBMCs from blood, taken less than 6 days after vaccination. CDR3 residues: CASSFLSGDREQFF. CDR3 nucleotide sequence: TGTGCCAGCAGTTTTCTCTCGGGCGACCGTGAGCAGTTCTTC. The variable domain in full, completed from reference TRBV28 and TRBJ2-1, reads DVKVTQSSRYLVKRTGEKVFLECVQDMDHENMFWYRQDPGLGLRLIYFSYDVKMKEKGDIPEGYSVSREKKERFSLILESASTNQTSMYLCASSFLSGDREQFFGPGTRLTVL.